Listed here are 21 T cell receptor beta chains from one sample, sequenced in a study of blood T cell repertoires in COVID-19. The method was immunoSEQ multiplex PCR; TCRdb's version includes in-frame clones alone and lacks a portion of them. The data contain some 200,000 clones, about 85% of them singletons. The sequencing input was PBMCs or T cells enriched from blood (not recorded which). Every receptor here comes from a woman aged 25 to 39 who had recovered from COVID-19.

The chain employs TRBV18 and TRBJ2-7, with 7 bases matching TRBD1. Germline V gene lookup returns CDR1 KGHSH and CDR2 LQKENI. The V gene end was trimmed by 6 bases and the J gene end by 2 bases; junction bases not matched to a gene: 4. The CDR3 spans 13 residues. The CDR3 sequence is CASSRTGAYEQYF. The CDR3 nucleotides are TGTGCCAGCTCCCGGACAGGTGCCTACGAGCAGTACTTC.

The table lists this clone with many counts. This chain uses TRBV9 with TRBJ2-7; 7 nucleotides agree with TRBD2. This CDR3 has 16 amino acids. V lost 2 bases and J lost 0; bases outside the gene matches: 8. Per germline, CDR1 SGDLS and CDR2 YYNGEE. The CDR3 here is CASSVGLAEFSYEQYF. In DNA form, the CDR3 reads TGTGCCAGCAGCGTCGGTCTAGCGGAGTTCTCCTACGAGCAGTACTTC.

V usage is TRBV16 and J usage is TRBJ1-1; 10 positions agree with TRBD1. This CDR3 spans 16 amino acids. V lost 3 bases and J lost 0; bases outside the gene matches: 4. The germline V gene has CDR1 KGHSY and CDR2 FQNENV. The CDR3 loop is CASSQTGGAVNTEAFF. In nucleotides, the CDR3 is TGTGCCAGCAGCCAGACAGGGGGCGCGGTGAACACTGAAGCTTTCTTT.

The rearrangement joins TRBV12-3 or TRBV12-4 to TRBJ1-5, with 7 bases aligning to TRBD1. Trimming cost V 7 bases and J 4 bases; bases outside gene matches: 4. This CDR3 is built from 13 residues. The CDR3 coding sequence is TGTGCCAGCAACCAACAGGGGAATCAGCCCCAGCATTTT. Its translation is CASNQQGNQPQHF.

In this sample, this clone turned up once. The V and J genes are TRBV6-5 and TRBJ2-7; TRBD1 matches at 7 bases. Germline CDR1 reads MNHEY; CDR2 reads SVGAGI. With 5 bases clipped from V and 1 base from J, the junction kept 5 bases outside the gene matches. This CDR3 has 14 amino acids. The DNA for the CDR3 is TGTGCCAGCAGTAGGGACAGTTCGTCCTACGAGCAGTACTTC. Protein product: CASSRDSSSYEQYF.

The rearrangement joins TRBV5-1 to TRBJ1-2; D might be TRBD1 (5 bases). This CDR3 spans 13 amino acids. Trimming shortened V by 4 bases and J by 7 bases, and 14 bases separated the two germline ends. Germline V lookup: CDR1 SGHRS, CDR2 YFSETQ. The CDR3 DNA is TGCGCCAGCAGCAACGACAGACTAGCTGGCTACACCTTC. Amino acid sequence: CASSNDRLAGYTF.

The gene calls are TRBV7-7 and TRBJ2-5; 8 bases map to TRBD1. This CDR3 is 14 amino acids long. CDR1 and CDR2 (germline): SSHAT, FNYEAQ (reference sequence). V lost 5 bases, J lost 6 bases, and 8 bases stayed unmatched. The CDR3, as DNA: TGTGCCAGCAGCCCACGGACAGGGACGAAGACCCAGTACTTC. This gives the protein CASSPRTGTKTQYF.

The chain carries TRBV11-2 and TRBJ2-7, with D maybe TRBD2 (7 bases). V gave up 2 bases and J gave up 6 bases, with 14 bases separating them. Looked up from germline, CDR1 is SGHAT and CDR2 is FQNNGV. CDR3 length: 14 residues. DNA for the CDR3: TGTGCCAGCAGCTTAATCCGGGGAGGGGGCGAGCAGTACTTC. It encodes CASSLIRGGGEQYF.

V and J are TRBV10-3 and TRBJ1-4; TRBD1 matches 8 bases. CDR3 length: 15 residues. The ends lost 3 bases at V and 8 bases at J; junction bases unmatched: 8. The germline CDR1 and CDR2 sequences are ENHRY and SYGVKD. The CDR3: CAISDRQGRYEKLFF. As DNA, the CDR3 is TGTGCCATCAGTGATAGACAGGGGAGATACGAAAAACTGTTTTTT.

The chain joins TRBV27 to TRBJ1-5; D is perhaps TRBD1 (6 bases). Trimming left V 4 bases short and J 3 bases short, with 13 bases between. The CDR3 length is 15 residues. CDR1 MNHEY and CDR2 SMNVEV come from the germline V gene (reference sequence). Here the CDR3 reads CASSYAGAFNQPQHF. In nucleotides, the CDR3 is TGTGCCAGCAGTTATGCAGGGGCGTTCAATCAGCCCCAGCATTTT.

The genes are TRBV29-1 and TRBJ2-3, with 9 bases that match TRBD2. With 4 bases clipped from V and 5 bases from J, the junction kept 13 bases outside the gene matches. The CDR3 is made up of 16 amino acids. CDR1 is SQVTM, CDR2 ANQGSEA, per germline. The DNA of the CDR3 is TGCAGCGTTGCGGGAAAGCGGGAGGCCCGAGGAGATACGCAGTATTTT. As protein: CSVAGKREARGDTQYF.

V is TRBV5-1 and J is TRBJ2-5; 8 nucleotides match TRBD2. Germline trimming cut 6 bases from V and 4 bases from J; bases unmatched to any gene: 8. Germline CDR1 SGHRS, CDR2 YFSETQ. The CDR3 contains 14 residues. The CDR3 nucleotides read TGCGCCAGCAAGTTACAGACTAGCGCAGAGACCCAGTACTTC. Its protein product is CASKLQTSAETQYF.

This CDR3 is CASIAQGYYGYTF. The DNA of the CDR3 is TGTGCCAGCATCGCACAGGGCTACTATGGCTACACCTTC. This chain connects TRBV7-2 to TRBJ1-2; D possibly corresponds to TRBD1 (6 bases). Germline CDR1 reads SGHTA; CDR2 reads FQGNSA. The length of the CDR3 is 13 residues. Trimming cost V 7 bases and J 3 bases, with 12 bases left between them.

V usage is TRBV21-1 and J usage is TRBJ1-5; the tabulated D call, TRBD1, remains unverified against the DNA. TRBV21-1 is shown as a pseudogene. This CDR3 spans 14 amino acids. DNA for the CDR3: TGTGCCAGCAGACCCCGGACAGTAGATCAGCCCCAGCATTTT. It codes for CASRPRTVDQPQHF.

This clone was seen a few times. The genes are TRBV9 and TRBJ1-5; perhaps TRBD1 as D (5 bases). Germline-derived CDR1 and CDR2 are SGDLS and YYNGEE. This CDR3 contains 13 residues. The V end was cut by 0 bases, the J end by 7 bases, with 8 bases between. This chain's CDR3 is CASSVADRQPQHF. The CDR3 bases are TGTGCCAGCAGCGTAGCCGACAGACAGCCCCAGCATTTT.

This sequence joins TRBV9 and TRBJ2-2; D gene uncertain. Trimming removed 5 bases from V and 1 base from J, with 3 bases in between. The CDR3 is made up of 12 amino acids. Per germline, CDR1 SGDLS and CDR2 YYNGEE. CDR3 sequence: CASRRNTGELFF. In DNA, the CDR3 is TGTGCCAGCAGGCGGAACACCGGGGAGCTGTTTTTT.

The chain links TRBV11-3 to TRBJ1-4; D ambiguous. This CDR3 is 13 amino acids long. Per the germline V gene, CDR1 is SGHNT and CDR2 is YENEEA. Trimming took off 6 bases at V and 7 bases at J, with 12 bases between the two ends. The CDR3 loop reads CASSFIPREKLFF. In nucleotides, the CDR3 is TGTGCCAGCAGTTTTATACCGCGTGAAAAACTGTTTTTT.

A few counts support this clone. The chain recombines TRBV10-3 with TRBJ2-7, with no clear D. This CDR3 has 12 amino acids. Trimming stripped 4 bases from V and 3 bases from J, with 7 bases between. Looked up from germline, CDR1 is ENHRY and CDR2 is SYGVKD. In nucleotides, the CDR3 is TGTGCCATCAGTGGGCACAACTACGAGCAGTACTTC. Translating it yields CAISGHNYEQYF.

This rearrangement joins TRBV4-3 to TRBJ2-7; 10 bases map to TRBD2. Germline V gives CDR1 LGHNA, CDR2 YSLEER. The length of the CDR3 is 16 residues. V gave up 1 base and J gave up 1 base; unmatched junction bases: 4. The CDR3 region has the DNA TGCGCCAGCAGCCAAGGTCCTAGCGGGAGTTCCTACGAGCAGTACTTC. Its translation is CASSQGPSGSSYEQYF.

V is TRBV5-8 and J is TRBJ2-7; TRBD2 agrees at 7 bases. CDR1 and CDR2 (germline): SGHTS, YDEGEE. V was pared by 5 bases and J by 0 bases, with 5 bases of the junction left unmatched. The CDR3 runs to 14 residues. CDR3 nucleotides: TGTGCCAGCAGGAAGCGGGAAAGCTCCTACGAGCAGTACTTC. Protein: CASRKRESSYEQYF.

This chain joins TRBV9 and TRBJ2-2; 10 positions match TRBD2. V was pared by 3 bases and J by 4 bases, with 6 bases of the junction left unmatched. Looked up from germline, CDR1 is SGDLS and CDR2 is YYNGEE. This CDR3 has 16 amino acids. This chain's CDR3 is CASSAGLAVGTGELFF. In nucleotides, the CDR3 is TGTGCCAGCAGCGCCGGACTAGCGGTGGGCACCGGGGAGCTGTTTTTT. Full variable domain (remainder filled in from reference TRBV9 and TRBJ2-2): DSGVTQTPKHLITATGQRVTLRCSPRSGDLSVYWYQQSLDQGLQFLIQYYNGEERAKGNILERFSAQQFPDLHSELNLSSLELGDSALYFCASSAGLAVGTGELFFGEGSRLTVL.